This T cell receptor beta chain was sequenced during a study of shared clonotypes between healthy human individuals. Study observations and caveats: Shared across several donors were about 4.6% of the naive CD4 clonotypes.

V was trimmed by 3 bases and J by 4 bases, leaving 10 bases between them. Germline-derived CDR1 and CDR2 are MDHEN and SYDVKM. The CDR3 has 15 residues. The test was conducted at deep level. Produced via immunoSEQ multiplex PCR; TCRdb's table is partial and in-frame only. The table includes 180,000 or so clones, around 93% detected once. This clone appeared once. Its cognate antigen is unknown. This receptor was identified in a woman aged 25 to 39 in good health. J is TRBJ2-6 and V is TRBV28; D possibly corresponds to TRBD2 (6 bases). Sequencing was done on a sample of naive CD4+ T cells sorted from blood. This sample's subset: CD45RA+ positively selected. The CDR3 protein is CASSLGGPGANVLTF. Written as DNA, the CDR3 is TGTGCCAGCAGTTTGGGGGGTCCCGGGGCCAACGTCCTGACTTTC.